A selection of T cell receptor beta chains follows, all from one sample in a study of cytomegalovirus exposure and HLA in healthy donors. Assay: immunoSEQ multiplex PCR; the TCRdb copy retains only in-frame clones and omits some. In the table there are more than 150,000 clones, more than 80% of which are singletons. Sequencing used PBMCs. All receptors derive from a boy aged 5 to 17 in good health and CMV-seronegative. CDR3s include the opening cysteine and the closing phenylalanine or tryptophan. The order of the fields is clone size, V gene, D gene, J gene, CDR3 protein, CDR3 DNA. D genes are given only for firm matches. Size is omitted from some rows. Given values are once, few, many or a class for expanded clones.

abundance: .; v_gene: TRBV6-5; d_gene: .; j_gene: TRBJ2-5; CDR3aa: CASSYSHRETQYF; CDR3nt: TGTGCCAGCAGTTACTCGCACAGGGAGACCCAGTACTTC
abundance: .; v_gene: TRBV10-3; d_gene: .; j_gene: TRBJ2-1; CDR3aa: CAISPPPGAANEQFF; CDR3nt: TGTGCCATCAGTCCCCCCCCCGGAGCCGCAAATGAGCAGTTCTTC
abundance: .; v_gene: TRBV9; d_gene: .; j_gene: TRBJ1-6; CDR3aa: CASSLGGGPSPLHF; CDR3nt: TGTGCCAGCAGCCTGGGGGGGGGCCCTTCACCCCTCCACTTT
abundance: .; v_gene: TRBV27; d_gene: TRBD1; j_gene: TRBJ2-1; CDR3aa: CASSFTETGVSNEQFF; CDR3nt: TGTGCCAGCAGTTTTACGGAGACAGGGGTTTCTAATGAGCAGTTCTTC
abundance: .; v_gene: TRBV30; d_gene: .; j_gene: TRBJ2-1; CDR3aa: CAWSVRFGRGYNEQFF; CDR3nt: TGTGCCTGGAGTGTACGGTTTGGCAGGGGTTACAATGAGCAGTTCTTC
abundance: .; v_gene: TRBV4-2; d_gene: .; j_gene: TRBJ2-3; CDR3aa: CASSQVGRRDTQYF; CDR3nt: TGTGCCAGCAGCCAAGTAGGGAGGAGAGATACGCAGTATTTT
abundance: .; v_gene: TRBV21-1; d_gene: .; j_gene: TRBJ2-3; CDR3aa: CASSKSRRDTGTQYF; CDR3nt: TGTGCCAGCAGCAAAAGTCGGAGAGACACAGGTACGCAGTATTTT
abundance: .; v_gene: TRBV4-3; d_gene: TRBD2; j_gene: TRBJ2-1; CDR3aa: CASSQDGGLATYNEQFF; CDR3nt: TGCGCCAGCAGCCAAGATGGGGGACTAGCGACATACAATGAGCAGTTCTTC
abundance: .; v_gene: TRBV27; d_gene: TRBD1; j_gene: TRBJ1-1; CDR3aa: CASRGILNRGLNTEAFF; CDR3nt: TGTGCCAGCAGGGGGATTTTAAACAGGGGATTGAACACTGAAGCTTTCTTT
abundance: once; v_gene: TRBV10-3; d_gene: TRBD2; j_gene: TRBJ2-7; CDR3aa: CAISGGGVSSYEQYF; CDR3nt: TGTGCCATCAGTGGGGGGGGAGTGAGCTCCTACGAGCAGTACTTC
abundance: .; v_gene: TRBV7-9; d_gene: TRBD1; j_gene: TRBJ1-4; CDR3aa: CASSSRQGKKLFF; CDR3nt: TGTGCCAGCAGCTCCCGACAGGGAAAAAAACTGTTTTTT
abundance: once; v_gene: TRBV29-1; d_gene: .; j_gene: TRBJ1-1; CDR3aa: CSVVPDSPTEAFF; CDR3nt: TGCAGCGTCGTCCCGGACAGTCCGACTGAAGCTTTCTTT
abundance: .; v_gene: TRBV5-1; d_gene: .; j_gene: TRBJ1-1; CDR3aa: CASSLGPSNTEAFF; CDR3nt: TGCGCCAGCAGCTTGGGGCCGTCGAACACTGAAGCTTTCTTT
abundance: .; v_gene: TRBV30; d_gene: TRBD1; j_gene: TRBJ1-2; CDR3aa: CAWTQDRGNYGYTF; CDR3nt: TGTGCCTGGACCCAGGACAGGGGAAACTATGGCTACACCTTC
abundance: once; v_gene: TRBV15; d_gene: TRBD1; j_gene: TRBJ1-6; CDR3aa: CATSRFRTGTGGSPLHF; CDR3nt: TGTGCCACCAGCAGATTTCGAACCGGGACAGGGGGATCACCCCTCCACTTT
abundance: .; v_gene: TRBV18; d_gene: .; j_gene: TRBJ1-2; CDR3aa: CASSPGEGVGYTF; CDR3nt: TGTGCCAGCTCACCAGGGGAGGGCGTTGGCTACACCTTC
abundance: .; v_gene: TRBV29-1; d_gene: TRBD1; j_gene: TRBJ1-1; CDR3aa: CSVGAGGTEAFF; CDR3nt: TGCAGCGTTGGTGCAGGGGGCACTGAAGCTTTCTTT
abundance: .; v_gene: TRBV9; d_gene: .; j_gene: TRBJ2-7; CDR3aa: CASSVGPRQHEQYF; CDR3nt: TGTGCCAGCAGCGTAGGTCCCAGGCAACACGAGCAGTACTTC
abundance: .; v_gene: TRBV19; d_gene: .; j_gene: TRBJ1-5; CDR3aa: CGSQGGNQPQHF; CDR3nt: TGTGGGAGCCAGGGCGGCAATCAGCCCCAGCATTTT
abundance: .; v_gene: TRBV10-3; d_gene: .; j_gene: TRBJ1-2; CDR3aa: CAISATGESYGYTF; CDR3nt: TGTGCCATCAGTGCCACGGGGGAGTCCTATGGCTACACCTTC
abundance: .; v_gene: TRBV27; d_gene: .; j_gene: TRBJ1-1; CDR3aa: CASSLGGEVMNTEAFF; CDR3nt: TGTGCCAGCAGTTTAGGAGGGGAAGTGATGAACACTGAAGCTTTCTTT
abundance: few; v_gene: TRBV30; d_gene: TRBD1; j_gene: TRBJ2-4; CDR3aa: CAWSEADRGGLAQYF; CDR3nt: TGTGCCTGGAGTGAGGCGGACAGGGGAGGTTTGGCTCAGTACTTC
abundance: .; v_gene: TRBV30; d_gene: TRBD1; j_gene: TRBJ1-1; CDR3aa: CAWSGTTTGETEAFF; CDR3nt: TGTGCCTGGAGTGGGACGACGACAGGGGAGACTGAAGCTTTCTTT
abundance: .; v_gene: TRBV5-4; d_gene: .; j_gene: TRBJ2-7; CDR3aa: CASSPTDQGPYEQYF; CDR3nt: TGTGCCAGCAGCCCTACAGACCAGGGGCCCTACGAGCAGTACTTC
abundance: few; v_gene: TRBV16; d_gene: TRBD2; j_gene: TRBJ2-3; CDR3aa: CASSQPLAGTDTQYF; CDR3nt: TGTGCCAGCAGCCAGCCCCTAGCGGGCACAGATACGCAGTATTTT
abundance: .; v_gene: TRBV7-9; d_gene: .; j_gene: TRBJ2-7; CDR3aa: CASSSDRPYEQYF; CDR3nt: TGTGCCAGCAGCTCCGACAGGCCCTACGAGCAGTACTTC
abundance: few; v_gene: TRBV25-1; d_gene: .; j_gene: TRBJ2-5; CDR3aa: CASSPHRGVGETQYF; CDR3nt: TGTGCCAGCAGCCCCCATCGGGGAGTCGGAGAGACCCAGTACTTC
abundance: .; v_gene: TRBV11-3; d_gene: TRBD1; j_gene: TRBJ2-7; CDR3aa: CASSLVGTGGGEQYF; CDR3nt: TGTGCCAGCAGCTTAGTTGGGACAGGGGGAGGCGAGCAGTACTTC
abundance: .; v_gene: TRBV6-5; d_gene: TRBD1; j_gene: TRBJ1-1; CDR3aa: CASRWQGANTEAFF; CDR3nt: TGTGCCAGCAGATGGCAGGGGGCGAACACTGAAGCTTTCTTT